A selection of T cell receptor beta chains follows, all from one sample in a study of T cell changes during pregnancy in multiple sclerosis. The assay was immunoSEQ multiplex PCR, and TCRdb's table has in-frame clones only and misses some. This table holds tens of thousands of clones, around 90% found once. Sample: CD4+ T cells from peripheral blood mononuclear cells, taken in the second trimester of pregnancy. The receptors were gathered from a female donor with multiple sclerosis, enrolled in a pregnancy study. Both conserved end residues are part of each CDR3. The order of the fields is J gene, V gene, D gene, clone size, CDR3 protein, CDR3 DNA. D genes are given only for firm matches. The size of a clone is reported for some rows only, either as once, few or many, or as a class for expanded clones.

j_call: TRBJ2-5; v_call: TRBV15; d_call: NA; clone_size: NA; cdr3_aa: CATSRGKGRFVETQYF; cdr3_nt: TGTGCCACCAGCAGAGGAAAGGGGCGCTTTGTGGAGACCCAGTACTTC
j_call: TRBJ2-2; v_call: TRBV6-1; d_call: NA; clone_size: NA; cdr3_aa: CASSVLPAGADTGELFF; cdr3_nt: TGTGCCAGCAGTGTACTCCCGGCGGGGGCGGACACCGGGGAGCTGTTTTTT
j_call: TRBJ2-3; v_call: TRBV9; d_call: NA; clone_size: NA; cdr3_aa: CASSSGLASTDTQYF; cdr3_nt: TGTGCCAGCAGCTCCGGTCTTGCTAGCACAGATACGCAGTATTTT
j_call: TRBJ2-7; v_call: TRBV18; d_call: NA; clone_size: NA; cdr3_aa: CASSGGHEQYF; cdr3_nt: TGTGCCAGCTCCGGGGGGCACGAGCAGTACTTC
j_call: TRBJ1-6; v_call: TRBV9; d_call: NA; clone_size: NA; cdr3_aa: CASSFDSDNSPLHF; cdr3_nt: TGTGCCAGCAGCTTCGACAGCGATAATTCACCCCTCCACTTT
j_call: TRBJ2-4; v_call: TRBV30; d_call: TRBD1; clone_size: NA; cdr3_aa: CAWSVQGVPGSIQYF; cdr3_nt: TGTGCCTGGAGTGTACAGGGGGTCCCGGGGAGCATTCAGTACTTC
j_call: TRBJ2-7; v_call: TRBV27; d_call: NA; clone_size: NA; cdr3_aa: CASSLSWLQEQYF; cdr3_nt: TGTGCCAGCAGTTTATCGTGGCTGCAGGAGCAGTACTTC
j_call: TRBJ1-4; v_call: TRBV7-3; d_call: NA; clone_size: NA; cdr3_aa: CAINQGFSSEKLFF; cdr3_nt: TGTGCCATCAACCAGGGGTTTTCGAGTGAAAAACTGTTTTTT
j_call: TRBJ2-3; v_call: TRBV9; d_call: TRBD2; clone_size: NA; cdr3_aa: CASSASRPGLAGSDTQYF; cdr3_nt: TGTGCCAGCAGCGCGAGCCGACCGGGACTAGCGGGTTCAGATACGCAGTATTTT
j_call: TRBJ2-7; v_call: TRBV2; d_call: TRBD2; clone_size: NA; cdr3_aa: CASSGGGEAVRQYF; cdr3_nt: TGTGCCAGCAGTGGGGGGGGAGAAGCGGTACGGCAGTACTTC
j_call: TRBJ2-3; v_call: TRBV20-1; d_call: NA; clone_size: NA; cdr3_aa: CSARVANTQYF; cdr3_nt: TGCAGTGCTAGAGTTGCTAATACGCAGTATTTT
j_call: TRBJ2-7; v_call: TRBV2; d_call: NA; clone_size: NA; cdr3_aa: CASSDALVPAYEQYF; cdr3_nt: TGTGCCAGCAGTGACGCACTAGTGCCCGCCTACGAGCAGTACTTC
j_call: TRBJ1-3; v_call: TRBV6-6; d_call: NA; clone_size: NA; cdr3_aa: CASNTGSGNTIYF; cdr3_nt: TGTGCCAGCAACACAGGCTCTGGAAACACCATATATTTT
j_call: TRBJ2-2; v_call: TRBV11-3; d_call: NA; clone_size: NA; cdr3_aa: CASSPATGDTGELFF; cdr3_nt: TGTGCCAGCAGCCCCGCTACAGGTGACACCGGGGAGCTGTTTTTT
j_call: TRBJ2-5; v_call: TRBV20-1; d_call: NA; clone_size: NA; cdr3_aa: CSVREETQYF; cdr3_nt: TGCAGTGTGCGGGAAGAGACCCAGTACTTC
j_call: TRBJ2-5; v_call: TRBV28; d_call: NA; clone_size: NA; cdr3_aa: CASSPKTGRETQYF; cdr3_nt: TGTGCCAGCAGCCCGAAGACAGGGAGGGAGACCCAGTACTTC
j_call: TRBJ2-3; v_call: TRBV18; d_call: TRBD1; clone_size: NA; cdr3_aa: CASSPPSGGLTDTQYF; cdr3_nt: TGTGCCAGCTCACCACCTTCAGGGGGCCTCACAGATACGCAGTATTTT
j_call: TRBJ2-3; v_call: TRBV7-3; d_call: NA; clone_size: NA; cdr3_aa: CASSLTRLRDLSSTDTQYF; cdr3_nt: TGTGCCAGCAGCTTAACCCGTTTGCGGGACCTATCTAGCACAGATACGCAGTATTTT
j_call: TRBJ2-1; v_call: TRBV29-1; d_call: NA; clone_size: NA; cdr3_aa: CSGAGLPFYNEQFF; cdr3_nt: TGCAGCGGGGCGGGACTCCCATTCTACAATGAGCAGTTCTTC
j_call: TRBJ2-7; v_call: TRBV28; d_call: NA; clone_size: NA; cdr3_aa: CASSSLLGSQTYEQYF; cdr3_nt: TGTGCCAGCAGTTCGCTCCTCGGGAGTCAGACCTACGAGCAGTACTTC
j_call: TRBJ1-3; v_call: TRBV27; d_call: TRBD1; clone_size: NA; cdr3_aa: CASSKQGAAGNTIYF; cdr3_nt: TGTGCCAGTTCAAAACAGGGGGCAGCTGGAAACACCATATATTTT
j_call: TRBJ2-7; v_call: TRBV28; d_call: TRBD1; clone_size: NA; cdr3_aa: CASTRGQGIYEQYF; cdr3_nt: TGTGCCAGCACCCGGGGACAGGGAATTTACGAGCAGTACTTC
j_call: TRBJ2-5; v_call: TRBV10-2; d_call: TRBD2; clone_size: NA; cdr3_aa: CASTETSNPGETQYF; cdr3_nt: TGCGCCAGCACCGAGACTAGCAACCCCGGGGAGACCCAGTACTTC
j_call: TRBJ2-5; v_call: TRBV6-5; d_call: TRBD2; clone_size: NA; cdr3_aa: CASSYENSGRETQYF; cdr3_nt: TGTGCCAGCAGTTACGAAAATAGCGGGAGGGAGACCCAGTACTTC
j_call: TRBJ1-1; v_call: TRBV7-8; d_call: TRBD1; clone_size: NA; cdr3_aa: CASSLRAGGFEAFF; cdr3_nt: TGTGCCAGCAGCTTAAGGGCAGGGGGCTTTGAAGCTTTCTTT
j_call: TRBJ2-1; v_call: TRBV7-3; d_call: NA; clone_size: NA; cdr3_aa: CASSLARGNEQFF; cdr3_nt: TGTGCCAGCAGCTTAGCAAGGGGCAATGAGCAGTTCTTC
j_call: TRBJ1-6; v_call: TRBV6-1; d_call: NA; clone_size: NA; cdr3_aa: CASSEGGNNSPLHF; cdr3_nt: TGTGCCAGCAGTGAAGGGGGCAATAATTCACCCCTCCACTTT
j_call: TRBJ2-1; v_call: TRBV11-2; d_call: NA; clone_size: NA; cdr3_aa: CASSPSFLGSSYNEQFF; cdr3_nt: TGTGCCAGCAGCCCCTCGTTCCTCGGGAGCTCCTACAATGAGCAGTTCTTC
j_call: TRBJ1-3; v_call: TRBV6-6; d_call: NA; clone_size: NA; cdr3_aa: CASSYSRNSGNTIYF; cdr3_nt: TGTGCCAGCAGTTACTCGAGGAACTCTGGAAACACCATATATTTT
j_call: TRBJ2-1; v_call: TRBV7-9; d_call: NA; clone_size: NA; cdr3_aa: CATKGTVSNEQFF; cdr3_nt: TGTGCCACGAAAGGGACTGTCTCCAATGAGCAGTTCTTC
j_call: TRBJ2-3; v_call: TRBV5-5; d_call: TRBD1; clone_size: once; cdr3_aa: CASSLGTGIGTDTQYF; cdr3_nt: TGTGCCAGCAGCTTGGGGACAGGGATCGGGACAGATACGCAGTATTTT
j_call: TRBJ1-2; v_call: TRBV6-5; d_call: NA; clone_size: NA; cdr3_aa: CASSYSGRTNYGYTF; cdr3_nt: TGTGCCAGCAGTTACTCGGGCAGAACTAACTATGGCTACACCTTC
j_call: TRBJ2-1; v_call: TRBV2; d_call: NA; clone_size: NA; cdr3_aa: CASSGEGVGYNEQFF; cdr3_nt: TGTGCCAGCAGCGGGGAGGGGGTTGGGTACAATGAGCAGTTCTTC
j_call: TRBJ1-6; v_call: TRBV25-1; d_call: TRBD1; clone_size: few; cdr3_aa: CASGQGLHSPLHF; cdr3_nt: TGTGCCAGCGGACAGGGACTACATTCACCCCTCCACTTT
j_call: TRBJ2-1; v_call: TRBV6-1; d_call: TRBD1; clone_size: NA; cdr3_aa: CASSENRATGEKRFF; cdr3_nt: TGTGCCAGCAGTGAAAACCGGGCCACAGGGGAGAAACGGTTCTTC
j_call: TRBJ1-3; v_call: TRBV2; d_call: NA; clone_size: NA; cdr3_aa: CASSAGGDGNTIYF; cdr3_nt: TGTGCCAGCAGTGCCGGGGGGGATGGAAACACCATATATTTT
j_call: TRBJ2-3; v_call: TRBV4-1; d_call: TRBD1; clone_size: NA; cdr3_aa: CASSQLDRDADTQYF; cdr3_nt: TGCGCCAGCAGCCAATTAGACAGGGACGCAGATACGCAGTATTTT
j_call: TRBJ2-5; v_call: TRBV19; d_call: TRBD1; clone_size: NA; cdr3_aa: CASSIRQGVAETQYF; cdr3_nt: TGTGCCAGTAGTATCCGACAGGGGGTCGCGGAGACCCAGTACTTC
j_call: TRBJ1-1; v_call: TRBV12-5; d_call: NA; clone_size: NA; cdr3_aa: CASGLGPGGGEAFF; cdr3_nt: TGTGCTAGTGGTTTGGGTCCCGGGGGTGGAGAAGCTTTCTTT
j_call: TRBJ2-7; v_call: TRBV6-6; d_call: TRBD1; clone_size: NA; cdr3_aa: CASRTRTGFEEQYF; cdr3_nt: TGTGCCAGCAGGACTCGGACAGGGTTTGAAGAGCAGTACTTC
j_call: TRBJ2-7; v_call: TRBV11-3; d_call: TRBD2; clone_size: NA; cdr3_aa: CASEGGASYEQYF; cdr3_nt: TGTGCCAGCGAGGGAGGGGCCTCCTACGAGCAGTACTTC
j_call: TRBJ1-2; v_call: TRBV15; d_call: NA; clone_size: NA; cdr3_aa: CATSRDRTGLSNYGYTF; cdr3_nt: TGTGCCACCAGCAGAGATCGAACGGGACTTTCTAACTATGGCTACACCTTC
j_call: TRBJ2-2; v_call: TRBV7-6; d_call: TRBD1; clone_size: NA; cdr3_aa: CASSTGQGLTGELFF; cdr3_nt: TGTGCCAGCAGCACCGGACAGGGTTTAACCGGGGAGCTGTTTTTT
j_call: TRBJ1-5; v_call: TRBV18; d_call: TRBD1; clone_size: NA; cdr3_aa: CASSPTDRVGQPQHF; cdr3_nt: TGTGCCAGCTCACCCACCGACAGGGTGGGACAGCCCCAGCATTTT
j_call: TRBJ2-7; v_call: TRBV6-5; d_call: NA; clone_size: many; cdr3_aa: CASGRAQGPYEQYF; cdr3_nt: TGTGCCAGCGGTCGGGCACAGGGTCCTTACGAGCAGTACTTC
j_call: TRBJ2-1; v_call: TRBV28; d_call: TRBD1; clone_size: few; cdr3_aa: CASRGQLYNEQFF; cdr3_nt: TGTGCCAGCAGGGGACAGCTCTACAATGAGCAGTTCTTC
j_call: TRBJ1-1; v_call: TRBV6-6; d_call: NA; clone_size: once; cdr3_aa: CASTQPGYGAFF; cdr3_nt: TGTGCCAGCACCCAGCCGGGGTACGGGGCTTTCTTT
j_call: TRBJ2-3; v_call: TRBV28; d_call: TRBD2; clone_size: NA; cdr3_aa: CASSLWAGVGTDTQYF; cdr3_nt: TGTGCCAGCAGTTTATGGGCGGGAGTAGGGACAGATACGCAGTATTTT
j_call: TRBJ2-1; v_call: TRBV9; d_call: NA; clone_size: NA; cdr3_aa: CASSVGPSENEQFF; cdr3_nt: TGTGCCAGCAGCGTAGGTCCTAGCGAGAATGAGCAGTTCTTC
j_call: TRBJ1-5; v_call: TRBV19; d_call: TRBD1; clone_size: NA; cdr3_aa: CASSIADRGGQPQHF; cdr3_nt: TGTGCCAGTAGTATAGCAGACAGGGGAGGCCAGCCCCAGCATTTT
j_call: TRBJ2-1; v_call: TRBV5-1; d_call: TRBD1; clone_size: NA; cdr3_aa: CASSLQGASRSYNEQFF; cdr3_nt: TGCGCCAGCAGCCTGCAGGGGGCTTCCCGCTCCTACAATGAGCAGTTCTTC